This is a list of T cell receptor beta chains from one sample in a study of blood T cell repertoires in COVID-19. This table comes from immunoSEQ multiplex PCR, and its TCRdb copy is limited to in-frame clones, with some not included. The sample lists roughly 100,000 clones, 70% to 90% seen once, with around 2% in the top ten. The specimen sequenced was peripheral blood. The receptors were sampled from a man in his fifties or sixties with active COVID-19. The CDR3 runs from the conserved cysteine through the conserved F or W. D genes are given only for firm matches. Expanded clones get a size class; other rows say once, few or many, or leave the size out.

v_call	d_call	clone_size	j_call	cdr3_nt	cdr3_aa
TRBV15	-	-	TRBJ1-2	TGTGCCACCAGCAGAGTGTGGCAGGGTAGTCTTGGGGGCTACACCTTC	CATSRVWQGSLGGYTF
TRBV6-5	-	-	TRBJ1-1	TGTGCCAGCAGTTCCGCACAGATGAACACTGAAGCTTTCTTT	CASSSAQMNTEAFF
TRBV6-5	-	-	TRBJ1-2	TGTGCCAGCAGCTCTCCGCGGGAGGGGGACTATGGCTACACCTTC	CASSSPREGDYGYTF
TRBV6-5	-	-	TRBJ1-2	TGTGCCAGCAGCCTACACTTTGGGGGGAATGGCTACACCTTC	CASSLHFGGNGYTF
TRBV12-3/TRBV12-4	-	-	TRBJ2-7	TGTGCCAGCAGTCTCCAGGGGAGCTACGAGCAGTACTTC	CASSLQGSYEQYF
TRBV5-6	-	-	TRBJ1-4	TGTGCCAGCAGCTCGGCAGGGGAGCTTAATGAAAAACTGTTTTTT	CASSSAGELNEKLFF
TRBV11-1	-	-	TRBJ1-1	TGTGCCAGCAGCTTTTCAGGACAGAACACTGAAGCTTTCTTT	CASSFSGQNTEAFF
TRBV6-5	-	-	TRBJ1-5	TGTGCCAGCAGTTACCGGGGTACGGACCCCCAGCATTTT	CASSYRGTDPQHF
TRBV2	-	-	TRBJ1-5	TGTGCCAGCAGTGGTACAGTCAATCAGCCCCAGCATTTT	CASSGTVNQPQHF
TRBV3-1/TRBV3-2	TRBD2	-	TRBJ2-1	TGTGCCAGCAGACAGTCCGGGACTAGCGGGGGAAATGAGCAGTTCTTC	CASRQSGTSGGNEQFF
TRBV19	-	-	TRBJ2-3	TGTGCCAGTAGTAGTTCCAGGGAAGCCCCAGATACGCAGTATTTT	CASSSSREAPDTQYF
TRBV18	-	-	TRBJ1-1	TGTGCCAGCTCACTGACGGGAACGACTGAAGCTTTCTTT	CASSLTGTTEAFF
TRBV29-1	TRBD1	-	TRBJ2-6	TGCAGCGTATCGAGGGGGACAGGGGCTAAATCTGGGGCCAACGTCCTGACTTTC	CSVSRGTGAKSGANVLTF
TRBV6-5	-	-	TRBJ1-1	TGTGCCAGCACCAACGGGAGGGGAGCTTTCTTT	CASTNGRGAFF
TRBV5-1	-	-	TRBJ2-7	TGCGCCAGCAGCCCTGGGGGGGGCGTCTCCTACGAGCAGTACTTC	CASSPGGGVSYEQYF
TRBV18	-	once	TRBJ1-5	TGTGCCAGCTCAGGGGACATAGATCAGCCCCAGCATTTT	CASSGDIDQPQHF
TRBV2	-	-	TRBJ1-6	TGTGCCAGCAGTCTCTTCGGACAGACTAATTCACCCCTCCACTTT	CASSLFGQTNSPLHF
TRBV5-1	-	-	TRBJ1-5	TGCGCCAGCAGCCCGACAGGCCCCAATCAGCCCCAGCATTTT	CASSPTGPNQPQHF
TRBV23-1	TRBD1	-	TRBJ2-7	TGCGCCAGCAGTCGACCAGGGGGTCCCAGTGGGTCCTACGAGCAGTACTTC	CASSRPGGPSGSYEQYF
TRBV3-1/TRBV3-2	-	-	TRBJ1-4	TGTGCCAGCAGCCCAAGCGGGTTAACTAATGAAAAACTGTTTTTT	CASSPSGLTNEKLFF
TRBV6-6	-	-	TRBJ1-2	TGTGCCGGGGGGGGTGGTAACTATGGCTACACCTTC	CAGGGGNYGYTF
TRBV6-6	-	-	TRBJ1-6	TGTGCCAGCAGTTACTCCCCCGGGGTGGCCCTCCACTTT	CASSYSPGVALHF
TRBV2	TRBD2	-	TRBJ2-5	TGTGCCAGCAGAGGACTAGCGGGGGGCCCAAGGGGTGGCCAGTACTTC	CASRGLAGGPRGGQYF
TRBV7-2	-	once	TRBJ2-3	TGTGCCAGCAGTTGGGACTTCTTCTTCGGGGGCACAGATACGCAGTATTTT	CASSWDFFFGGTDTQYF